This T cell receptor beta chain was retrieved from a study of beta chain features in type 1 diabetes. On the study more broadly: Researchers looked at 95 million to 140 million sorted cells across all samples. General observations from the study: PCR might preferentially amplify shorter templates, equally in patients and controls.

This CDR3 region has 15 residues. Trimming left V 0 bases short and J 7 bases short, with 15 bases between. Germline V gene data show CDR1 as KGHSH and CDR2 as LQKENI. The sequenced template was cDNA made from the entire isolated RNA. Profiled with immunoSEQ multiplex PCR; TCRdb holds only in-frame clones, not every one. The table includes about 620,000 clones, around 15% detected once. Of note for this clone: Its antigen remains unidentified.

The chain uses TRBV18 and TRBJ2-5; unclear D gene. This receptor was taken from a man aged 18 to 29 in good health. The sequencing input was naive CD4+ T cells from blood. CDR3 nucleotide sequence: TGTGCCAGCTCACCACCGAATAGCCGGCTAGGGACCCAGTACTTC. Amino acid sequence: CASSPPNSRLGTQYF. Filled out from reference TRBV18 and TRBJ2-5, the complete variable domain reads NAGVMQNPRHLVRRRGQEARLRCSPMKGHSHVYWYRQLPEEGLKFMVYLQKENIIDESGMPKERFSAEFPKEGPSILRIQQVVRGDSAAYFCASSPPNSRLGTQYFGPGTRLLVL.